Sequencing of this T cell receptor beta chain was carried out in a study of blood T cell repertoires in COVID-19. Libraries were prepared by immunoSEQ multiplex PCR; TCRdb keeps only in-frame clonotypes and omits some of them. Found here are fewer than 100,000 clones, 75% to 90% of them singletons; the top ten hold 6.5% to 9%. Sequenced input: peripheral blood. The TCR comes from a man aged 60 to 69 with acute or convalescent COVID-19.

CDR3 sequence: CASSTGLRGTNTEAFF. In DNA, the CDR3 is TGTGCCAGCAGCACCGGACTCCGCGGAACTAACACTGAAGCTTTCTTT. The chain links TRBV9 to TRBJ1-1; D is unclear. The CDR3 has 16 amino acids. The germline V and J ends were trimmed by 4 bases and 2 bases, with 18 bases remaining between them. Germline CDR1 is SGDLS and CDR2 is YYNGEE. Full variable domain (remainder filled in from reference TRBV9 and TRBJ1-1): DSGVTQTPKHLITATGQRVTLRCSPRSGDLSVYWYQQSLDQGLQFLIQYYNGEERAKGNILERFSAQQFPDLHSELNLSSLELGDSALYFCASSTGLRGTNTEAFFGQGTRLTVV.